The 13 T cell receptor beta chains below were found in one sample sequenced in a study of CD8 T cells in Susac syndrome. RNA totalling roughly 0.45 to 1 ug underwent reverse transcription with random hexamers. From the immunoSEQ multiplex PCR reads, TCRdb called clonotypes with MiXCR, one entry per CDR3 protein. The table includes fewer than 90,000 distinct CDR3 sequences, over 85% detected once. Sequencing input: CD8+ T cells from PBMCs. The origin of the receptors is a human donor with Susac syndrome.

The rearrangement links TRBV12-3 or TRBV12-4 to TRBJ2-5; TRBD1 or TRBD2 may be the D gene (5 bases each). Trimming stripped 2 bases from V and 4 bases from J, with 14 bases between. The CDR3 is 15 residues long. CDR3 in amino acids: CASSLRDPEGETQYF. The CDR3 DNA reads TGTGCCAGCAGTTTACGGGACCCCGAGGGAGAGACCCAGTACTTC.

This clonotype was counted between two and nine times. CDR3: CAWNLLATYEQYF. Written as DNA, the CDR3 is TGTGCCTGGAATCTGCTAGCAACCTACGAGCAGTACTTC. V usage is TRBV30 and J usage is TRBJ2-7, with D possibly matching TRBD2 (5 bases). The CDR3 extends over 13 amino acids. Germline CDR1 is GTSNPN and CDR2 is SVGIG (reference sequence). V was trimmed by 4 bases and J by 2 bases, leaving 12 bases between them.

The chain joins TRBV6-5 to TRBJ2-7; D may be TRBD1 (5 bases). This CDR3 is built from 15 residues. V was cut by 0 bases and J by 5 bases, with 14 bases left in between. Germline loops: CDR1 MNHEY, CDR2 SVGAGI. CDR3 protein: CASSYSYGASDEQYF. CDR3 sequence (DNA): TGTGCCAGCAGTTACTCATATGGGGCTTCTGACGAGCAGTACTTC.

The chain joins TRBV2 to TRBJ1-1; D possibly corresponds to TRBD1 (6 bases). Germline V CDR1 and CDR2: SNHLY, FYNNEI. Deletions cut 6 bases from V and 4 bases from J, with 9 bases between. The CDR3 covers 12 residues. Written as DNA, the CDR3 is TGTGCCAGCAGAAGAGGGGGCACTGAAGCTTTCTTT. Its translation: CASRRGGTEAFF. The full variable domain, in which reference TRBV2 and TRBJ1-1 provide the parts outside the CDR3, is EPEVTQTPSHQVTQMGQEVILRCVPISNHLYFYWYRQILGQKVEFLVSFYNNEISEKSEIFDDQFSVERPDGSNFTLKIRSTKLEDSAMYFCASRRGGTEAFFGQGTRLTVV.

The genes are TRBV7-9 and TRBJ2-7, with a possible D match to TRBD2 (6 bases). Deletions cut 3 bases from V and 4 bases from J, with 13 bases between. The CDR3 length is 14 residues. Germline loops: CDR1 SEHNR, CDR2 FQNEAQ (reference sequence). The CDR3 DNA reads as TGTGCCAGCAGCTTGTCCGGACTAAAATACGAGCAGTACTTC. Protein product: CASSLSGLKYEQYF.

CDR3 sequence: CASSLRLAGYQGEQFF. DNA of the CDR3: TGTGCCAGCAGCTTAAGGCTAGCGGGATATCAGGGTGAGCAGTTCTTC. V usage is TRBV7-9 and J usage is TRBJ2-1; TRBD2 matches at 9 bases. CDR3 length: 16 amino acids. CDR1 and CDR2 from the germline V gene are SEHNR and FQNEAQ (reference sequence). Trimming took 2 bases from V and 9 from J; bases not matched to a gene: 11.

V is TRBV29-1 and J is TRBJ2-1, with D hard to call. The CDR3 is 9 residues long. V shed 7 bases and J shed 7 bases, with 5 bases lying between them. Germline values: CDR1 SQVTM, CDR2 ANQGSEA. The CDR3 DNA is TGCAGCGCTCCTAATGAGCAGTTCTTC. It specifies CSAPNEQFF.

The rearrangement joins TRBV18 to TRBJ1-1; D is perhaps TRBD1 (5 bases). The CDR3 is 15 amino acids. V dropped 0 bases and J dropped 3 bases, with 11 bases sitting between them. Germline CDR1 and CDR2: KGHSH and LQKENI. As DNA, the CDR3 is TGTGCCAGCTCACCACCCGTCGGGGGTGACACTGAAGCTTTCTTT. Protein sequence: CASSPPVGGDTEAFF.

The chain joins TRBV12-3 or TRBV12-4 to TRBJ2-5; no firm D call. The ends were cut back, 4 bases at V and 7 bases at J, with 13 bases in the middle. This CDR3 has 13 amino acids. In DNA, the CDR3 is TGTGCCAGCAGTTCCGGTTCGGTCGGGACCCAGTACTTC. This codes for CASSSGSVGTQYF.

In this sample, this clonotype turned up once. This rearrangement joins TRBV29-1 to TRBJ2-7, with 8 positions matching TRBD2. This CDR3 is built from 13 residues. Germline V gene lookup returns CDR1 SQVTM and CDR2 ANQGSEA. V gave up 6 bases and J gave up 3 bases; unmatched junction bases: 7. The DNA for the CDR3 is TGCAGCGTCGTAAGCGGGGGCCGCTACGAGCAGTACTTC. It yields the protein CSVVSGGRYEQYF.

The chain employs TRBV30 and TRBJ1-3; D is uncertain. Germline V gives CDR1 GTSNPN, CDR2 SVGIG (reference sequence). The CDR3 sequence is 13 residues long. The germline V and J ends were trimmed by 3 bases and 4 bases, with 10 bases remaining between them. CDR3 sequence reads: CAWSPLQGNTIYF. The CDR3, as DNA: TGTGCCTGGAGCCCCCTTCAAGGAAACACCATATATTTT.

This clonotype was detected only once. The chain couples TRBV6-6 to TRBJ1-4; D unclear. The germline gives CDR1 MNHNY, CDR2 SVGAGI (reference sequence). V was shortened by 2 bases and J by 6 bases, with 7 bases between the two germline ends. This CDR3 spans 13 amino acids. The CDR3 DNA is TGTGCCAGCAGTTACCCCACCGATGAAAAACTGTTTTTT. Translation: CASSYPTDEKLFF.

V gene TRBV24-1 combines with J gene TRBJ2-2, with D uncertain. V was clipped by 3 bases and J by 6 bases, with 7 bases between them. This CDR3 region has 13 residues. Germline lookup yields CDR1 KGHDR and CDR2 SFDVKD. CDR3 sequence: CATSDGPPGELFF. In nucleotides, the CDR3 is TGTGCCACCAGTGATGGGCCCCCCGGGGAGCTGTTTTTT.